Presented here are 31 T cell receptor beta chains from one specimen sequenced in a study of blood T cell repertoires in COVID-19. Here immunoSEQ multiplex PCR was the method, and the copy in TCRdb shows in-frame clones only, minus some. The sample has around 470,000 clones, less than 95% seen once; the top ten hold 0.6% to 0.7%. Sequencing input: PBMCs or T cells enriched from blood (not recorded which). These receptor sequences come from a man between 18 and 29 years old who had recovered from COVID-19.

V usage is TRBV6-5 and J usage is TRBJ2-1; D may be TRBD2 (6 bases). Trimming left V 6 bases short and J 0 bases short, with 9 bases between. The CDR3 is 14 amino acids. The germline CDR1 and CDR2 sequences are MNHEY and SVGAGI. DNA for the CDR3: TGTGCCAGCAGGATTAGCGGCTCCTACAATGAGCAGTTCTTC. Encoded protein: CASRISGSYNEQFF.

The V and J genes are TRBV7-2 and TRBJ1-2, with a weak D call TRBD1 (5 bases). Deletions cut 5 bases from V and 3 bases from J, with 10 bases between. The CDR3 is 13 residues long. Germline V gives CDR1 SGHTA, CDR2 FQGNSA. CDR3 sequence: CASSPSGDYGYTF. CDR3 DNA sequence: TGTGCCAGCAGCCCCTCGGGGGACTATGGCTACACCTTC.

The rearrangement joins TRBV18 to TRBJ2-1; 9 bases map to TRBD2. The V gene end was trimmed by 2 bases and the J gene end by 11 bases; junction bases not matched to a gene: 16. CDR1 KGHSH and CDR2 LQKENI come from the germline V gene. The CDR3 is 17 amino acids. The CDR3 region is CASSPWGGSGGGEKQFF. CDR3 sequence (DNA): TGTGCCAGCTCACCATGGGGTGGTAGCGGGGGCGGAGAGAAGCAGTTCTTC.

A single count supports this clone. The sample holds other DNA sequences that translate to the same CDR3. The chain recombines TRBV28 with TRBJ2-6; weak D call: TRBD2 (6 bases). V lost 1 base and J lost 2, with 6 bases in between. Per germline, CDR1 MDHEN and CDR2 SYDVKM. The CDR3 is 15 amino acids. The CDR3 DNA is TGTGCCAGCAGTTTATCGGGAGCTGGGGCCAACGTCCTGACTTTC. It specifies CASSLSGAGANVLTF.

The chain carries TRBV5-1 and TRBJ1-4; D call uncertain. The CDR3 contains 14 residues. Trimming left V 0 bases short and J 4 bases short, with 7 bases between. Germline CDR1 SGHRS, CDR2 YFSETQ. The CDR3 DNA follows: TGCGCCAGCAGCTTGGGGAGCATTAATGAAAAACTGTTTTTT. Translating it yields CASSLGSINEKLFF.

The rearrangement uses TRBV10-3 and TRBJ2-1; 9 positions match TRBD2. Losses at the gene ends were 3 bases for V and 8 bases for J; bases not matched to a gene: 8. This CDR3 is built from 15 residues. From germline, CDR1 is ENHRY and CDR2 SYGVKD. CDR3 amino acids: CAISEIAGDLDEQFF. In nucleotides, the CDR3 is TGTGCCATCAGTGAAATAGCGGGAGACTTGGATGAGCAGTTCTTC.

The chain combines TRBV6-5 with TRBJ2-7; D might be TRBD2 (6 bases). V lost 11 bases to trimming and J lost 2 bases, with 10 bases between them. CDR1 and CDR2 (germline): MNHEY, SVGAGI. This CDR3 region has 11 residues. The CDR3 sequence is CAAGGTYEQYF. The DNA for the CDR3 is TGTGCCGCCGGGGGTACCTACGAGCAGTACTTC.

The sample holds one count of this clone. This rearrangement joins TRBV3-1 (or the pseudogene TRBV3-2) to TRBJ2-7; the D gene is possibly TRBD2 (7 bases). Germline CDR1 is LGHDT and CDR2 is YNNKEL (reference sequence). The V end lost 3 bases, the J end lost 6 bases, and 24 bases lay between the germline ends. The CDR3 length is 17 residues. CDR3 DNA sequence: TGTGCCAGCAGCCAGCCCTCCTGGGGGGGGCTACCTTCCGAGCAGTACTTC. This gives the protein CASSQPSWGGLPSEQYF.

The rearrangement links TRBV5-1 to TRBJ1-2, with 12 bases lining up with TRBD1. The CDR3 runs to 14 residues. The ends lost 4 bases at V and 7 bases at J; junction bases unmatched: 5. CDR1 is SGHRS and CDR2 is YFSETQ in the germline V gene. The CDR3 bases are TGCGCCAGCAGCCGGGGACAGGGGGCAAGTGGCTACACCTTC. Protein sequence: CASSRGQGASGYTF.

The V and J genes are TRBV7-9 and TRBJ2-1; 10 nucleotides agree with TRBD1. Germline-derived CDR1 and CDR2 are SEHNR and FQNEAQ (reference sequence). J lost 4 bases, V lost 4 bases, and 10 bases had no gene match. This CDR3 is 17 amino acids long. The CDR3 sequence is CASSSGPGQGKYNEQFF. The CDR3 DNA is TGTGCCAGCAGCTCTGGTCCGGGACAGGGGAAATACAATGAGCAGTTCTTC.

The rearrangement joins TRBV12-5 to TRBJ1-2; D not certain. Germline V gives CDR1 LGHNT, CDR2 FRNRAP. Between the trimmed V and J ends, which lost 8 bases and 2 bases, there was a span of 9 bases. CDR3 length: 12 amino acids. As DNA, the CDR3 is TGTGCTAGTCACCTAAACAACTATGGCTACACCTTC. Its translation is CASHLNNYGYTF.

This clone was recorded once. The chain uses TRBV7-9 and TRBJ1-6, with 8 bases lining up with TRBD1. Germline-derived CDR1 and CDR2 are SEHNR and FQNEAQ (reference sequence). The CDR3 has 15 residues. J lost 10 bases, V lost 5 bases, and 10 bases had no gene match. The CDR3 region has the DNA TGTGCCAGCAGCCGAATGACAGGACAGGGCTCACCCCTCCACTTT. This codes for CASSRMTGQGSPLHF.

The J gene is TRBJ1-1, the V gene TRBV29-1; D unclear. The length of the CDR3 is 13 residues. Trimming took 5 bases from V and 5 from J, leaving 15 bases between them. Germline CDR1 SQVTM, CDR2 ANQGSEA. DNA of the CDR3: TGCAGCGTTAGACGGCAGACTGGGACTGAAGCTTTCTTT. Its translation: CSVRRQTGTEAFF. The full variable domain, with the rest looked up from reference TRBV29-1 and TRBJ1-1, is SAVISQKPSRDICQRGTSLTIQCQVDSQVTMMFWYRQQPGQSLTLIATANQGSEATYESGFVIDKFPISRPNLTFSTLTVSNMSPEDSSIYLCSVRRQTGTEAFFGQGTRLTVV.

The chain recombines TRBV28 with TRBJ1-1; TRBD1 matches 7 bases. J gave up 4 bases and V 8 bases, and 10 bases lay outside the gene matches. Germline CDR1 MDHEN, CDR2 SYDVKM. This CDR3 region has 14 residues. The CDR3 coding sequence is TGTGCCAGCCGACAGGGCGGGCTAGGCACTGAAGCTTTCTTT. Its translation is CASRQGGLGTEAFF.

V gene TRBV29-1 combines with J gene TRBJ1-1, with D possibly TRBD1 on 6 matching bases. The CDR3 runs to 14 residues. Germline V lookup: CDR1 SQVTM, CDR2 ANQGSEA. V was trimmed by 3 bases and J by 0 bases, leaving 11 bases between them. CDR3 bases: TGCAGCGTTGATCCGCAGGGGATGAACACTGAAGCTTTCTTT. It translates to CSVDPQGMNTEAFF.

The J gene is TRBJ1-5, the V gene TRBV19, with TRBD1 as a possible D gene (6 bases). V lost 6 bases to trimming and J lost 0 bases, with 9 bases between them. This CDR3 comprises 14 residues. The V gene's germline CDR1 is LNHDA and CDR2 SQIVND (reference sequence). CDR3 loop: CASSRTDSNQPQHF. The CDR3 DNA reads TGTGCCAGTAGCCGGACAGATAGCAATCAGCCCCAGCATTTT.

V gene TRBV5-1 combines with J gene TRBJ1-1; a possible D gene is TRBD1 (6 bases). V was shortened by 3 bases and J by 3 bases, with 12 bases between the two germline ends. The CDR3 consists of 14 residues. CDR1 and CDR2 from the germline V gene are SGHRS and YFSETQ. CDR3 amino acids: CASSWQGRDTEAFF. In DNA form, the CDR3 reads TGCGCCAGCAGCTGGCAGGGGCGCGACACTGAAGCTTTCTTT.

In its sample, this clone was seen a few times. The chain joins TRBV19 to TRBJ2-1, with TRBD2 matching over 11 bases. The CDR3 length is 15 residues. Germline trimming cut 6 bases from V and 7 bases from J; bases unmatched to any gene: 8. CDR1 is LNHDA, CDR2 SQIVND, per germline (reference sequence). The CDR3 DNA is TGTGCCAGTAGCCCACTAGCGGGAGTGGGTAATGAGCAGTTCTTC. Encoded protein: CASSPLAGVGNEQFF.

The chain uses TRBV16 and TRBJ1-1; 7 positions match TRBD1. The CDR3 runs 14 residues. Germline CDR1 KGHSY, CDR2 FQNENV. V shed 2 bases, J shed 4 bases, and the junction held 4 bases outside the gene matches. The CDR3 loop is CASSQGQGGTEAFF. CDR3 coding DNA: TGTGCCAGCAGCCAAGGCCAGGGGGGCACTGAAGCTTTCTTT.

The CDR3, as DNA: TGTGCCAGCAGCTTAGATGGGGGCCAAAATCAGCCCCAGCATTTT. Its translation is CASSLDGGQNQPQHF. This chain uses TRBV11-2 with TRBJ1-5; TRBD1 might be the D (6 bases). V dropped 0 bases and J dropped 4 bases, with 10 bases sitting between them. The CDR3 covers 15 residues. CDR1 is SGHAT and CDR2 is FQNNGV in the germline V gene. Based on the CDR3 plus reference TRBV11-2 and TRBJ1-5, the full variable domain is EAGVAQSPRYKIIEKRQSVAFWCNPISGHATLYWYQQILGQGPKLLIQFQNNGVVDDSQLPKDRFSAERLKGVDSTLKIQPAKLEDSAVYLCASSLDGGQNQPQHFGDGTRLSIL.

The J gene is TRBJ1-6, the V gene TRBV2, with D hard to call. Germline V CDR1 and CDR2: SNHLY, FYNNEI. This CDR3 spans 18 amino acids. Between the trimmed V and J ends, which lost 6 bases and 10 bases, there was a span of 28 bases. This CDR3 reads CASRPSAEGALFVSPLHF. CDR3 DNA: TGTGCCAGCAGGCCCTCCGCGGAGGGTGCGCTTTTTGTCTCACCCCTCCACTTT.

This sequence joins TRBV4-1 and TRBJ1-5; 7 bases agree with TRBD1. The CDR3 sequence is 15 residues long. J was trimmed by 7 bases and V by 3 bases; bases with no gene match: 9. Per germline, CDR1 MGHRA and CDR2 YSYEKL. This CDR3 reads CASSHSGGQGQPQHF. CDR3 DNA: TGCGCCAGCAGCCACTCAGGGGGTCAGGGACAGCCCCAGCATTTT.

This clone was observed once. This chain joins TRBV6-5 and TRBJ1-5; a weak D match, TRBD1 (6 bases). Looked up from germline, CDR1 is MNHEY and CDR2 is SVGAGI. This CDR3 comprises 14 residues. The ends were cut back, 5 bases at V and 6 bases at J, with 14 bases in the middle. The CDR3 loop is CASSPTGGGQPQHF. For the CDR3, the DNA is TGTGCCAGCAGTCCGACGGGGGGCGGTCAGCCCCAGCATTTT.

The CDR3 sequence is CASSPPTGTGTQPQHF. CDR3 bases: TGTGCCAGCTCACCACCTACCGGGACAGGGACTCAGCCCCAGCATTTT. The chain employs TRBV18 and TRBJ1-5, with TRBD1 identical over 9 bases. Trimming cost V 0 bases and J 6 bases; bases outside gene matches: 6. CDR1 is KGHSH, CDR2 LQKENI, per germline. The CDR3 loop spans 16 amino acids.

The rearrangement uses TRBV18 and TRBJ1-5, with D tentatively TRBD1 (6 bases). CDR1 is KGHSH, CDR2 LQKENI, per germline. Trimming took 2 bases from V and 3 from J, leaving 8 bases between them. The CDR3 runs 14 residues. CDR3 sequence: CASSPGQNNQPQHF. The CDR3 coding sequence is TGTGCCAGCTCACCAGGACAGAACAATCAGCCCCAGCATTTT.

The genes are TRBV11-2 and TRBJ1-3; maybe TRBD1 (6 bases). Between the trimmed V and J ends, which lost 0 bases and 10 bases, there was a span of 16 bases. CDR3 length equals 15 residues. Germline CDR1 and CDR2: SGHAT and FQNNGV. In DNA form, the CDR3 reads TGTGCCAGCAGCTTAGACCGGACAGACCCAAGGACCATATATTTT. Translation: CASSLDRTDPRTIYF.

DNA for the CDR3: TGTGCCAGCAGCCGAACTGGACAGGGGAGGTCGAGGAGCACTGAAGCTTTCTTT. Protein product: CASSRTGQGRSRSTEAFF. The rearrangement uses TRBV7-9 and TRBJ1-1; 9 nucleotides align to TRBD1. The length of the CDR3 is 18 residues. Losses at the gene ends were 5 bases for V and 4 bases for J; bases not matched to a gene: 17. Germline V gene data show CDR1 as SEHNR and CDR2 as FQNEAQ (reference sequence).

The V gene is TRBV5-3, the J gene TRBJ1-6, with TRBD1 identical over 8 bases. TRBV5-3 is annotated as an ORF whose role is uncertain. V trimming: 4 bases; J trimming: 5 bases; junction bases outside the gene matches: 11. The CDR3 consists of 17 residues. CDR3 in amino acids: CARSPSGRGLHNSPLHF. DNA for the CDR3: TGTGCCAGAAGCCCCTCTGGCAGGGGGCTCCATAATTCACCCCTCCACTTT.

CDR3 protein: CASSLAGGVQTEAFF. The CDR3 bases are TGTGCCAGCAGCTTGGCCGGGGGAGTACAGACTGAAGCTTTCTTT. J is TRBJ1-1 and V is TRBV5-4; a weak D match, TRBD1 (5 bases). The CDR3 spans 15 residues. The germline gives CDR1 SGHNT, CDR2 YYREEE (reference sequence). V lost 0 bases, J lost 5 bases, and 14 bases lay in between. The whole variable domain, remainder taken from reference TRBV5-4 and TRBJ1-1, is ETGVTQSPTHLIKTRGQQVTLRCSSQSGHNTVSWYQQALGQGPQFIFQYYREEENGRGNFPPRFSGLQFPNYSSELNVNALELDDSALYLCASSLAGGVQTEAFFGQGTRLTVV.

The CDR3 loop reads CASSRAGQPQHF. CDR3 nucleotide sequence: TGCGCCAGCAGCAGGGCCGGTCAGCCCCAGCATTTT. The rearrangement joins TRBV10-2 to TRBJ1-5, with D perhaps TRBD1 (5 bases). The ends were cut back, 6 bases at V and 6 bases at J, with 9 bases in the middle. Germline V gene data show CDR1 as WSHSY and CDR2 as SAAADI. The CDR3 consists of 12 residues.

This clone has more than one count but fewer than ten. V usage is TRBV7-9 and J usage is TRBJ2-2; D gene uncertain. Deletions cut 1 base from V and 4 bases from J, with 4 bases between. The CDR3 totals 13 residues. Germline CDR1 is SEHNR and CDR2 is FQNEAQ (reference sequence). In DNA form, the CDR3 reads TGTGCCAGCAGCTTAGGTAGCACCGGGGAGCTGTTTTTT. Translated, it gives CASSLGSTGELFF.